A single sample is the source of the 21 T cell receptor beta chains below, sequenced in a study of radiation and T cells in renal cell carcinoma. The assay was immunoSEQ multiplex PCR, and TCRdb's table has in-frame clones only and misses some. The table includes roughly 80,000 clones, around 86% detected once. Indicated time point: blood 2 weeks post-SBRT. Stated treatment: 15 Gy SBRT to primary tumor, nephrectomy 4 weeks later. Sequenced material: blood, taken from a patient whose treatment included radiotherapy and nephrectomy. These receptors were collected from a woman in her forties or fifties with renal cell carcinoma.

This chain links TRBV5-1 with TRBJ2-3; 8 positions agree with TRBD1. Germline-derived CDR1 and CDR2 are SGHRS and YFSETQ. The CDR3 spans 16 residues. The V segment lost 4 bases and the J segment 4 bases; nucleotides outside the gene matches: 11. CDR3 bases: TGCGCCAGCAGCGGCGGGACAGGATTATTTTCAGATACGCAGTATTTT. Protein sequence: CASSGGTGLFSDTQYF.

The rearrangement joins TRBV9 to TRBJ2-1; 9 bases map to TRBD2. The CDR3 length is 13 residues. Losses at the gene ends were 2 bases for V and 7 bases for J; bases not matched to a gene: 1. The germline CDR1 and CDR2 sequences are SGDLS and YYNGEE. DNA of the CDR3: TGTGCCAGCAGCGTTAGCGGGAGAAATGAGCAGTTCTTC. Its protein product is CASSVSGRNEQFF. Together with reference TRBV9 and TRBJ2-1, the CDR3 gives the full variable domain: DSGVTQTPKHLITATGQRVTLRCSPRSGDLSVYWYQQSLDQGLQFLIQYYNGEERAKGNILERFSAQQFPDLHSELNLSSLELGDSALYFCASSVSGRNEQFFGPGTRLTVL.

The chain joins TRBV28 to TRBJ1-2, with 8 bases matching TRBD1. V dropped 7 bases and J dropped 0; count of bases not matched to a gene: 7. Germline values: CDR1 MDHEN, CDR2 SYDVKM. The CDR3 covers 15 residues. CDR3 sequence reads: CASNTTDRANYGYTF. DNA for the CDR3: TGTGCCAGCAATACTACGGACAGGGCTAACTATGGCTACACCTTC.

CDR3 protein: CASLGAAAGELFF. CDR3 DNA: TGTGCCAGTCTGGGGGCGGCGGCCGGGGAGCTGTTTTTT. The chain uses TRBV25-1 and TRBJ2-2; weak D call: TRBD1 (6 bases). CDR3 length equals 13 residues. The V end was cut by 9 bases, the J end by 6 bases, with 14 bases between. Germline lookup yields CDR1 MGHDK and CDR2 SYGVNS.

The CDR3 sequence is CASSFSGAAQPQHF. CDR3 nucleotide sequence: TGTGCCAGCAGCTTTTCCGGTGCGGCTCAGCCCCAGCATTTT. This chain connects TRBV7-2 to TRBJ1-5, with D hard to call. Trimming cost V 3 bases and J 6 bases, with 12 bases left between them. The CDR3 is 14 residues long. Germline CDR1 and CDR2: SGHTA and FQGNSA.

This chain uses TRBV6-4 with TRBJ2-7, with D perhaps TRBD1 (6 bases). Germline assignment: CDR1 MRHNA and CDR2 SNTAGT. This CDR3 region has 14 residues. Trimming pared 7 bases from V and 4 bases from J, leaving 17 bases between. The chain's CDR3 is CASTLTGLRYEQYF. The CDR3, as DNA: TGTGCCAGCACCCTGACAGGATTGAGGTACGAGCAGTACTTC.

The CDR3 region is CASSNPPGSLLNSNQPQHF. In nucleotides, the CDR3 is TGTGCCAGTAGCAATCCGCCCGGCAGCTTACTTAACAGCAATCAGCCCCAGCATTTT. The V call is TRBV19, the J call TRBJ1-5; D is unresolved. Germline V gene sequence: CDR1 LNHDA, CDR2 SQIVND (reference sequence). CDR3 length: 19 amino acids. The germline V and J ends were trimmed by 6 bases and 1 base, with 25 bases remaining between them.

As to this clone: Other DNA variants within this sample encode the same CDR3. The genes are TRBV7-9 and TRBJ2-7; no firm D call. Germline V gene data show CDR1 as SEHNR and CDR2 as FQNEAQ (reference sequence). V lost 5 bases to trimming and J lost 2 bases, with 4 bases between them. The CDR3 runs to 11 residues. The DNA for the CDR3 is TGTGCCAGCAGCCTCACCTACGAGCAGTACTTC. Translating it yields CASSLTYEQYF.

The chain links TRBV7-9 to TRBJ1-1, with 7 bases fitting TRBD1. J lost 12 bases, V lost 3 bases, and 7 bases had no gene match. Germline V lookup: CDR1 SEHNR, CDR2 FQNEAQ (reference sequence). This CDR3 has 12 residues. The CDR3 is CASSFGQDLSFF. CDR3 in DNA: TGTGCCAGCAGCTTTGGACAGGACCTTTCTTTCTTT.

This clone turned up a few times. The chain carries TRBV11-2 and TRBJ2-7; TRBD2 matches at 9 bases. Per the germline V gene, CDR1 is SGHAT and CDR2 is FQNNGV. This CDR3 region has 17 residues. V lost 2 bases to trimming and J lost 5 bases; unmatched junction nucleotides: 13. CDR3 coding DNA: TGTGCCAGCAGCTTATTGGGGCTAGGCGGGAGGGAAAACGAGCAGTACTTC. Its protein product is CASSLLGLGGRENEQYF.

The chain combines TRBV19 with TRBJ1-1; the D gene is possibly TRBD1 (6 bases). Germline CDR1 LNHDA, CDR2 SQIVND (reference sequence). This CDR3 spans 14 amino acids. Trimming shortened V by 5 bases and J by 1 base, and 11 bases separated the two germline ends. The CDR3 nucleotides are TGTGCCAGTAGTTCCGACAGGAGGAACACTGAAGCTTTCTTT. It codes for CASSSDRRNTEAFF.

The table lists this clone with a few counts. This chain connects TRBV28 to TRBJ2-2, with 7 bases identical to TRBD1. The length of the CDR3 is 17 residues. The J segment lost 5 bases and the V segment lost 4 bases, leaving 13 bases of the junction unmatched. Germline CDR1 reads MDHEN; CDR2 reads SYDVKM. The CDR3 loop reads CASSSSPPSGGTGELFF. CDR3 DNA sequence: TGTGCCAGCAGTTCGTCACCTCCCTCAGGGGGAACCGGGGAGCTGTTTTTT.

The genes are TRBV4-1 and TRBJ1-3; the D is unclear. In germline, CDR1 is MGHRA, CDR2 YSYEKL. Trimming pared 0 bases from V and 2 bases from J, leaving 8 bases between. This CDR3 has 15 amino acids. The chain's CDR3 is CASSQDTLTGNTIYF. The CDR3, as DNA: TGCGCCAGCAGCCAAGATACCCTAACTGGAAACACCATATATTTT.

V gene TRBV7-9 combines with J gene TRBJ2-2; 7 nucleotides line up with TRBD1. This CDR3 spans 17 amino acids. Germline CDR1 and CDR2: SEHNR and FQNEAQ (reference sequence). V was clipped by 3 bases and J by 0 bases; unmatched bases: 7. CDR3 nucleotide sequence: TGTGCCAGCAGCTTCACAGGGGCAACTTCGAACACCGGGGAGCTGTTTTTT. Its translation: CASSFTGATSNTGELFF.

The CDR3 DNA sequence: TGTGCCAGCAGCACAAGGGCCAATGAGCAGTTCTTC. This encodes CASSTRANEQFF. The V and J genes are TRBV11-3 and TRBJ2-1; D unresolved. Trimming cost V 5 bases and J 6 bases, with 8 bases left between them. The CDR3 is made up of 12 amino acids. Germline V gene data show CDR1 as SGHNT and CDR2 as YENEEA.

This clone is a singleton in its sample. The V call is TRBV11-3, the J call TRBJ2-3; tentative D call: TRBD1 (5 bases). This CDR3 comprises 14 residues. The V gene's germline CDR1 is SGHNT and CDR2 YENEEA. V was shortened by 1 base and J by 6 bases, with 11 bases between the two germline ends. The CDR3 protein is CASSLGQPPDTQYF. In DNA, the CDR3 is TGTGCCAGCAGCTTAGGACAGCCCCCCGATACGCAGTATTTT.

This rearrangement joins TRBV27 to TRBJ1-2, with D tentatively TRBD1 (5 bases). Trimming pared 2 bases from V and 4 bases from J, leaving 8 bases between. The CDR3 totals 13 residues. Germline V gene lookup returns CDR1 MNHEY and CDR2 SMNVEV (reference sequence). In DNA, the CDR3 is TGTGCCAGCAGTTTAGAGGGGACCTATGGCTACACCTTC. Its protein product is CASSLEGTYGYTF.

This clone was detected only once. This chain links TRBV19 with TRBJ1-1; 7 nucleotides match TRBD1. This CDR3 is built from 14 residues. Germline V gives CDR1 LNHDA, CDR2 SQIVND (reference sequence). The ends lost 5 bases at V and 7 bases at J; junction bases unmatched: 10. The CDR3 loop is CASSGRQGYDEAFF. CDR3 DNA sequence: TGTGCCAGTAGTGGGAGACAGGGCTATGATGAAGCTTTCTTT.

This clone was detected only once. This chain connects TRBV7-6 to TRBJ1-4, with D possibly TRBD1 on 5 matching bases. Germline lookup yields CDR1 SGHVS and CDR2 FNYEAQ. Trimming removed 4 bases at V and 4 bases at J, with 13 bases between. CDR3 length: 15 residues. The CDR3 nucleotides are TGTGCCAGCAGCTCTCAGGGACCGCTTAATGAAAAACTGTTTTTT. Protein sequence: CASSSQGPLNEKLFF.

The V call is TRBV7-2, the J call TRBJ2-7; 9 bases are a match to TRBD2. V gave up 2 bases and J gave up 4 bases; unmatched junction bases: 3. CDR1 is SGHTA, CDR2 FQGNSA, per germline. This CDR3 is 14 amino acids long. CDR3 residues: CASSLRLAGYEQYF. CDR3 nucleotide sequence: TGTGCCAGCAGCTTACGGCTAGCGGGATACGAGCAGTACTTC.

About this clone itself: A read error may produce the germline difference seen at one junction end. The chain carries TRBV7-9 and TRBJ2-5; 9 nucleotides match TRBD2. Per germline, CDR1 SEHNR and CDR2 FQNEAQ (reference sequence). This CDR3 is built from 13 residues. The DNA for the CDR3 is TGTGCCAGCAGCGTAGCGGGGGCCACTCTCCAGTACTTC. It translates to CASSVAGATLQYF. Full variable domain (missing parts from reference TRBV7-9 and TRBJ2-5): DTGVSQNPRHKITKRGQNVTFRCDPISEHNRLYWYRQTLGQGPEFLTYFQNEAQLEKSRLLSDRFSAERPKGSFSTLEIQRTEQGDSAMYLCASSVAGATLQYFGPGTRLLVL.